This T cell receptor (beta chain) was found in a study of blood T cells in healthy people across ages. The authors ran a second PCR of about 7 to 11 cycles using a sample-barcoded 5' primer and a J-beta primer mix. TCRdb reprocessed the 5' RACE reads via MiXCR and lists one record per CDR3 protein. Of about 970,000 distinct CDR3 sequences listed, just over 50% were seen once; the top ten hold roughly 23%. From germline, CDR1 is SGHAT and CDR2 FQNNGV. The CDR3 runs to 15 residues. V lost 3 bases and J lost 5; bases outside the gene matches: 9. The sequenced material came from blood. The V gene is TRBV11-2, the J gene TRBJ2-5, with 7 nucleotides matching TRBD2. The sequence came from a woman in her sixties or seventies in good health. This chain's CDR3 is CASSFGTIILETQYF. CDR3 coding DNA: TGTGCCAGCAGCTTCGGGACTATAATTTTGGAGACCCAGTACTTC.